This T cell receptor (beta chain) was documented in a study of a mutant IDH1 vaccine in newly diagnosed glioma. At the level of the study: Treated patients had a mean age of about 37 years and a sex split that was around 60% male and about 38% female. Visit V12 was conducted at week 35 as the safety follow-up. Visit V13 came later, at week 47. Earlier care involved radiotherapy, temozolomide, or both, and the majority received both.

Repertoires were generated with immunoSEQ multiplex PCR, while TCRdb's copy carries only in-frame clones and drops some. The sample yields 45,000 to 55,000 clones, 76% seen once. To note about this clone: Its matching antigen is unknown.

Described time point: week 35, safety follow-up. Doses comprised 300 ug of mutant IDH1 20-mer peptide each, plus topical imiquimod. This CDR3 has 15 amino acids. J gave up 7 bases and V 8 bases, and 9 bases lay outside the gene matches. Germline V gives CDR1 ENHRY, CDR2 SYGVKD. The chain joins TRBV10-3 to TRBJ2-3, with TRBD2 identical over 13 bases. This receptor was taken from a man aged 40-50 years with glioma. The specimen comprised PBMCs, sampled from a glioma patient whose treatment included an IDH1 peptide vaccine. The CDR3 region has the DNA TGTGCCATCCAGGCACTAGCGGGAGGGACCCATACGCAGTATTTT. Amino acid sequence: CAIQALAGGTHTQYF.